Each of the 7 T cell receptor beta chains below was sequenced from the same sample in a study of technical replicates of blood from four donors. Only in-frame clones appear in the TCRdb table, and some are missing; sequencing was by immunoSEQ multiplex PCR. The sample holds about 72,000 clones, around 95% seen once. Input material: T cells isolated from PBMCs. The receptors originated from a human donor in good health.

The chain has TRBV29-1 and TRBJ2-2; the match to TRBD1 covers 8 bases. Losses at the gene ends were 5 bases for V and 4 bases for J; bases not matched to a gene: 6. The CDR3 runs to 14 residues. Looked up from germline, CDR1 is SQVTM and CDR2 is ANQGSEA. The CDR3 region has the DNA TGCAGCGTTCGCAGGGGGCTGGCCACCGGGGAGCTGTTTTTT. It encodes CSVRRGLATGELFF.

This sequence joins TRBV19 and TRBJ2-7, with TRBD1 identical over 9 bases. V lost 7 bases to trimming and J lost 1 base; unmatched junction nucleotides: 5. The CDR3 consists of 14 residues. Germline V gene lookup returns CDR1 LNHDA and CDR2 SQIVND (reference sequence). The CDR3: CASNPGTGSYEQYF. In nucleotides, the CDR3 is TGTGCCAGTAATCCCGGGACAGGGTCCTACGAGCAGTACTTC.

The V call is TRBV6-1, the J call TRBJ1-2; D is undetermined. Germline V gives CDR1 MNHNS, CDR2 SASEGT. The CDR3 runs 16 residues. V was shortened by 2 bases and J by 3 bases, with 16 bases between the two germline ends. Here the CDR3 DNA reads TGTGCCAGCAGTGAATTCGACGTTCGGGTGTACTATGGCTACACCTTC. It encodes CASSEFDVRVYYGYTF.

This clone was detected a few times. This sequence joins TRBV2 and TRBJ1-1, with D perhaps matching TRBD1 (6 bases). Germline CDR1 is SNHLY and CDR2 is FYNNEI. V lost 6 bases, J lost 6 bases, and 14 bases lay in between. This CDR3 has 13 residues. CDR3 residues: CASRDSRSSEAFF. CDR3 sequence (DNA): TGTGCCAGCAGGGACAGTCGGTCTTCTGAAGCTTTCTTT. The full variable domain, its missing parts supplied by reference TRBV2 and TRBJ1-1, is EPEVTQTPSHQVTQMGQEVILRCVPISNHLYFYWYRQILGQKVEFLVSFYNNEISEKSEIFDDQFSVERPDGSNFTLKIRSTKLEDSAMYFCASRDSRSSEAFFGQGTRLTVV.

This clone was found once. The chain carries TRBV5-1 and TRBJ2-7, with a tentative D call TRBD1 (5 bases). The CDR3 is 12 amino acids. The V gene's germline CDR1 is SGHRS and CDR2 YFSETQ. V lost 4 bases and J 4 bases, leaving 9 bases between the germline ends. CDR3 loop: CASSDDRYEQYF. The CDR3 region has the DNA TGCGCCAGCAGCGACGACAGATACGAGCAGTACTTC.

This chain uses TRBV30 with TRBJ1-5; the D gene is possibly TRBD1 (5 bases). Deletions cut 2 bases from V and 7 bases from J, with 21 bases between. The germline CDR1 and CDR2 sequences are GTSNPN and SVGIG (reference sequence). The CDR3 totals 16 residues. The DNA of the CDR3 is TGTGCCTGGAGTACTGGGCCTAATAGGGGTGCCCAGCCCCAGCATTTT. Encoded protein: CAWSTGPNRGAQPQHF.

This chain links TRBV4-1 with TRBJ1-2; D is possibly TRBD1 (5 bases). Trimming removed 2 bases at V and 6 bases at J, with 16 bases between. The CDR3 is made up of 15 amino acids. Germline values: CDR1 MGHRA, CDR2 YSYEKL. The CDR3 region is CASSQLSSGINGYTF. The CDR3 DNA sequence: TGCGCCAGCAGCCAACTCAGTTCAGGGATAAATGGCTACACCTTC.